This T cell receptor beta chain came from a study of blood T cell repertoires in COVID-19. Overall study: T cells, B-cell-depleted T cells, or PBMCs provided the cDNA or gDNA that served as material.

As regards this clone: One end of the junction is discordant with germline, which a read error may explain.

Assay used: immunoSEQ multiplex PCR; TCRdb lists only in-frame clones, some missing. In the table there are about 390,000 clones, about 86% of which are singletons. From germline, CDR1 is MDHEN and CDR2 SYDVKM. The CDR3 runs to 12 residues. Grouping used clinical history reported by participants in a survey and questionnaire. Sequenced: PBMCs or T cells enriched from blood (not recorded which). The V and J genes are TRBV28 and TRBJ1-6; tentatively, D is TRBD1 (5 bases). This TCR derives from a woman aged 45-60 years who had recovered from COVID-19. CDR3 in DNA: TGCGTGACCGCGGGGGGGAGTTCACCCCTCCACTTT. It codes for CVTAGGSSPLHF.